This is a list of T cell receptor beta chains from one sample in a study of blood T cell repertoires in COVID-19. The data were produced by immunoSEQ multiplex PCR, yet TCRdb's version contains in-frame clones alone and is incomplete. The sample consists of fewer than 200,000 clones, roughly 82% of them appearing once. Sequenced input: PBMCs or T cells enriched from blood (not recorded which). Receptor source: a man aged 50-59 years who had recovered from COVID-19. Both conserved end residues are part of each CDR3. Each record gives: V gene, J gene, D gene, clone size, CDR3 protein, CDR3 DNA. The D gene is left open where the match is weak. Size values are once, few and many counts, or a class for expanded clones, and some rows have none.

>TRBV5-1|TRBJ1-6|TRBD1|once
CASSLPGGNSPLHF
TGCGCCAGCAGCTTGCCAGGGGGTAATTCACCCCTCCACTTT
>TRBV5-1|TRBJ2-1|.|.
CASSTRGHLSRFF
TGCGCCAGCAGCACTAGGGGACATCTCTCCCGGTTCTTC
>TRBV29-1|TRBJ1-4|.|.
CSVRGVATNEKLFF
TGCAGCGTTCGGGGGGTTGCAACTAATGAAAAACTGTTTTTT
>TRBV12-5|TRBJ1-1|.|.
CASGVGDPGKAEAFF
TGTGCTAGTGGGGTGGGAGATCCGGGAAAAGCTGAAGCTTTCTTT
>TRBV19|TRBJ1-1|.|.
CASTEGGTRTEAFF
TGTGCCAGTACGGAGGGAGGGACGAGGACTGAAGCTTTCTTT
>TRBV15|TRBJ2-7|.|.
CATSRDQALVHEQYF
TGTGCCACCAGCAGAGATCAAGCGTTAGTCCACGAGCAGTACTTC
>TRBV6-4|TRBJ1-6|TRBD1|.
CASSPGQGNSPLHF
TGTGCCAGCAGCCCGGGACAGGGAAATTCACCCCTCCACTTT
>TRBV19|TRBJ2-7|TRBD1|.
CASSIGTGRGYEQYF
TGTGCCAGTAGTATAGGGACAGGAAGGGGCTACGAGCAGTACTTC
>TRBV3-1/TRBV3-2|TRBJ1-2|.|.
CASSPLGAGLNYGYTF
TGTGCCAGCAGCCCTTTGGGTGCGGGGCTTAACTATGGCTACACCTTC
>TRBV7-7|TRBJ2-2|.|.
CASSLAEGTGELFF
TGTGCTAGCAGCTTAGCTGAGGGTACCGGGGAGCTGTTTTTT
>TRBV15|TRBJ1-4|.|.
CATSRDKGLNEKLFF
TGTGCCACCAGCAGAGATAAGGGACTGAATGAAAAACTGTTTTTT
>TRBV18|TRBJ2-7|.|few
CASSPWGRKTHEQYF
TGTGCCAGCTCACCATGGGGCCGAAAGACCCACGAGCAGTACTTC
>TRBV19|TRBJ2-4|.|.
CASSPPVSLAKNIQYF
TGTGCCAGTAGTCCACCGGTGTCATTAGCCAAAAACATTCAGTACTTC
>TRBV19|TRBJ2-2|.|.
CASSSDRTGELFF
TGTGCCAGTAGTAGTGACAGAACCGGGGAGCTGTTTTTT
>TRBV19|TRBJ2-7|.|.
CASSIGGIGSYEQYF
TGTGCCAGTAGTATTGGGGGGATCGGCTCCTACGAGCAGTACTTC
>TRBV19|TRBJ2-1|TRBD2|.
CASTLGGGKSNEQFF
TGTGCCAGTACCCTGGGGGGGGGTAAGTCTAATGAGCAGTTCTTC